These 26 T cell receptor beta chains originate from one sample sequenced in a study of shared clonotypes between healthy human individuals (dated by TCRdb to 2018 to 2020). CD8 naive samples were CD45RO-negative cells positively selected for CCR7, giving a CD45RA+CCR7+ population that excluded TemRA cells. The receptor library was made with the immunoSEQ multiplex PCR assay. TCRdb provides this immuneACCESS table in a form limited to in-frame rearrangements. Some clones are lacking; in checked studies, under half of them reflect an unresolved V gene, and why the rest are absent is not known. Across this sample there are about 2.2 million clones, with roughly 93% seen only once. Over 1.5% of the sample is taken by the ten largest. Sequences were obtained from naive CD8+ T cells from PBMCs. What the cell subset or site label conveys for this sample: CD45RA+CCR7+. All receptors derive from a man aged 18-30 years in good health. Some clones in this sample may be carry-over from other donors' samples.

The chain joins TRBV4-1 to TRBJ1-3, with D uncertain. CDR1 is MGHRA, CDR2 YSYEKL, per germline. The germline V and J ends were trimmed by 1 base and 4 bases, with 11 bases remaining between them. The CDR3 extends over 15 amino acids. The CDR3 region has the DNA TGCGCCAGCAGCCAAGTGGACGTGGGAGGAAACACCATATATTTT. Its translation: CASSQVDVGGNTIYF.

CDR3 protein: CASSQVWTSVNEQFF. CDR3 DNA: TGTGCCAGCAGCCAAGTCTGGACTAGTGTTAATGAGCAGTTCTTC. The rearrangement links TRBV14 to TRBJ2-1, with 7 bases aligning to TRBD2. Germline V gene data show CDR1 as SGHDN and CDR2 as FVKESK. Trimming removed 1 base from V and 7 bases from J; junction bases left unmatched: 7. The CDR3 contains 15 residues.

The rearrangement links TRBV7-9 to TRBJ2-3; D remains ambiguous. The germline V gene encodes CDR1 SEHNR and CDR2 FQNEAQ (reference sequence). There are 13 residues in the CDR3. V shed 8 bases and J shed 5 bases, with 14 bases lying between them. The CDR3 DNA is TGTGCCAGCCTGCCGCCGCTGGGAGATACGCAGTATTTT. This translates into CASLPPLGDTQYF. Supplemented by reference TRBV7-9 and TRBJ2-3, the full variable domain reads DTGVSQNPRHKITKRGQNVTFRCDPISEHNRLYWYRQTLGQGPEFLTYFQNEAQLEKSRLLSDRFSAERPKGSFSTLEIQRTEQGDSAMYLCASLPPLGDTQYFGPGTRLTVL.

CDR3 bases: TGTGCCAGCAGTTTCTCCGGGACAGGGTGGAATGAGCAGTTCTTC. Its protein is CASSFSGTGWNEQFF. The V gene is TRBV28, the J gene TRBJ2-1; 9 bases agree with TRBD1. Germline V gene lookup returns CDR1 MDHEN and CDR2 SYDVKM. The CDR3 has 15 residues. Trimming took 3 bases from V and 7 from J; bases not matched to a gene: 7.

The chain couples TRBV10-2 to TRBJ1-2; D not resolved. The CDR3 has 13 residues. Germline CDR1 and CDR2: WSHSY and SAAADI. V lost 3 bases and J lost 8, with 13 bases in between. DNA of the CDR3: TGCGCCAGCAGTGAAACAGTTGCGTACGGCTACACCTTC. Translation gives CASSETVAYGYTF.

The DNA for the CDR3 is TGCGCCAGCAGCCCCCGGGCCTCATCTGGAGGGGCCAACGTCCTGACTTTC. It codes for CASSPRASSGGANVLTF. The chain links TRBV4-1 to TRBJ2-6; the D is unclear. Germline lookup yields CDR1 MGHRA and CDR2 YSYEKL. This CDR3 spans 17 amino acids. Trimming took 4 bases from V and 4 from J, leaving 17 bases between them.

The chain employs TRBV7-9 and TRBJ2-5, with D possibly being TRBD1 (5 bases). The germline V gene encodes CDR1 SEHNR and CDR2 FQNEAQ (reference sequence). The CDR3 extends over 16 amino acids. V lost 3 bases to trimming and J lost 2 bases, with 16 bases between them. This chain's CDR3 is CASSLPGPEPQETQYF. DNA for the CDR3: TGTGCCAGCAGCTTGCCAGGGCCCGAACCTCAAGAGACCCAGTACTTC.

The chain is built from TRBV28 and TRBJ2-7; D is possibly TRBD2 (6 bases). CDR1 is MDHEN, CDR2 SYDVKM, per germline. The CDR3 consists of 14 residues. V lost 6 bases and J 2 bases, leaving 14 bases between the germline ends. Here the CDR3 reads CASRALSGTYEQYF. In DNA, the CDR3 is TGTGCCAGCAGAGCCCTTAGCGGAACCTACGAGCAGTACTTC.

The chain uses TRBV10-3 and TRBJ2-7, with 10 bases lining up with TRBD1. Trimming took 10 bases from V and 3 from J; bases not matched to a gene: 9. Germline-derived CDR1 and CDR2 are ENHRY and SYGVKD. This CDR3 region has 14 residues. The CDR3 nucleotides read TGTGCCACCAAACAAAGGGACAGGGGCTACGAGCAGTACTTC. This encodes CATKQRDRGYEQYF.

The V and J genes are TRBV21-1 and TRBJ2-7; TRBD2 is the table's D call, not checked against the DNA. TRBV21-1 is a listed pseudogene. The CDR3 runs 13 residues. CDR3 in amino acids: CASSRLAVYEQYF. The CDR3 nucleotides are TGTGCCAGCAGCAGACTAGCGGTCTACGAGCAGTACTTC.

The rearrangement links TRBV11-2 to TRBJ2-1; a weak D match, TRBD2 (5 bases). Trimming took off 1 base at V and 5 bases at J, with 15 bases between the two ends. This CDR3 contains 16 residues. Germline assignment: CDR1 SGHAT and CDR2 FQNNGV. CDR3 in amino acids: CASSLVGRAFDNEQFF. The CDR3 coding sequence is TGTGCCAGCAGCTTAGTAGGGCGGGCCTTTGACAATGAGCAGTTCTTC.

The chain recombines TRBV5-1 with TRBJ2-6, with D possibly matching TRBD1 (6 bases). The germline V gene has CDR1 SGHRS and CDR2 YFSETQ. This CDR3 spans 15 amino acids. V lost 0 bases and J lost 2, with 6 bases in between. The CDR3 DNA follows: TGCGCCAGCAGCTTGGACAGGGCTGGGGCCAACGTCCTGACTTTC. Translated: CASSLDRAGANVLTF.

This chain joins TRBV6-6 and TRBJ1-2, with D unresolved. This CDR3 contains 13 residues. CDR1 MNHNY and CDR2 SVGAGI come from the germline V gene (reference sequence). Trimming cost V 11 bases and J 1 base, with 14 bases left between them. The CDR3 loop reads CACGGLYNYGYTF. The CDR3 DNA follows: TGTGCCTGTGGAGGCCTCTATAACTATGGCTACACCTTC.

The chain recombines TRBV27 with TRBJ2-1; TRBD1 matches at 10 bases. The CDR3 contains 14 residues. In germline, CDR1 is MNHEY, CDR2 SMNVEV (reference sequence). V shed 7 bases and J 3 bases; nucleotides not matched to a gene: 3. The CDR3 DNA reads TGTGCCAGCACATGGACAGGGGGCTACAATGAGCAGTTCTTC. It codes for CASTWTGGYNEQFF.

The J gene is TRBJ2-1, the V gene TRBV11-2, with TRBD1 as a possible D gene (5 bases). Trimming removed 1 base from V and 4 bases from J, with 14 bases in between. Germline V gene lookup returns CDR1 SGHAT and CDR2 FQNNGV. The CDR3 runs 16 residues. For the CDR3, the DNA is TGTGCCAGCAGCTTAGGCGCAGGGAACCTATACAATGAGCAGTTCTTC. Residues: CASSLGAGNLYNEQFF.

This chain joins TRBV28 and TRBJ2-7; tentatively, D is TRBD1 (5 bases). Germline V CDR1 and CDR2: MDHEN, SYDVKM. The germline V and J ends were trimmed by 3 bases and 1 base, with 16 bases remaining between them. The CDR3 sequence is 16 residues long. The CDR3 nucleotides are TGTGCCAGCAGTTTTGGAAGTGGGCAGGGATCCTACGAGCAGTACTTC. The encoded protein is CASSFGSGQGSYEQYF.

This chain links TRBV27 with TRBJ2-5; the D is unclear. In germline, CDR1 is MNHEY, CDR2 SMNVEV (reference sequence). Trimming removed 1 base from V and 2 bases from J, with 8 bases in between. The CDR3 spans 14 residues. The CDR3 nucleotides are TGTGCCAGCAGTTTATTGCCAGAACAAGAGACCCAGTACTTC. Protein sequence: CASSLLPEQETQYF.

The chain is built from TRBV14 and TRBJ2-3, with 13 nucleotides matching TRBD2. J lost 11 bases, V lost 4 bases, and 9 bases had no gene match. The CDR3 sequence is 15 residues long. Per the germline V gene, CDR1 is SGHDN and CDR2 is FVKESK. CDR3 residues: CASSPGLAGLAGQYF. The CDR3 DNA reads TGTGCCAGCAGCCCGGGACTAGCGGGATTGGCTGGGCAGTATTTT.

The genes are TRBV7-6 and TRBJ1-1; 7 bases map to TRBD1. The CDR3 has 13 amino acids. CDR1 is SGHVS and CDR2 is FNYEAQ in the germline V gene. J gave up 7 bases and V 5 bases, and 7 bases lay outside the gene matches. CDR3 sequence reads: CASSPGTADEAFF. The DNA for the CDR3 is TGTGCCAGCAGCCCGGGGACAGCCGATGAAGCTTTCTTT.

The chain uses TRBV5-1 and TRBJ1-1; D is uncertain. This CDR3 has 15 residues. V dropped 0 bases and J dropped 0 bases, with 9 bases sitting between them. Germline loops: CDR1 SGHRS, CDR2 YFSETQ. In DNA form, the CDR3 reads TGCGCCAGCAGCTTGGATGCCAGCATGAACACTGAAGCTTTCTTT. This encodes CASSLDASMNTEAFF.

The V gene is TRBV7-6, the J gene TRBJ1-5; maybe TRBD1 (5 bases). Per germline, CDR1 SGHVS and CDR2 FNYEAQ. There are 15 residues in the CDR3. The V gene lost 2 bases and the J gene lost 2 bases, with 10 bases spanning the gap. The CDR3 spells CASSLSQGRNQPQHF. The CDR3 DNA follows: TGTGCCAGCAGCTTATCTCAGGGACGCAATCAGCCCCAGCATTTT.

The chain combines TRBV6-1 with TRBJ2-2; TRBD2 agrees at 9 bases. Losses at the gene ends were 2 bases for V and 0 bases for J; bases not matched to a gene: 10. The length of the CDR3 is 19 residues. Germline V gene lookup returns CDR1 MNHNS and CDR2 SASEGT. The CDR3 DNA reads as TGTGCCAGCAGTGAATATGCTAGCGGGATCCCTTCGAACACCGGGGAGCTGTTTTTT. Protein: CASSEYASGIPSNTGELFF.

The CDR3 protein is CASSVRGTGELFF. CDR3 coding DNA: TGTGCCAGCAGTGTCCGGGGCACCGGGGAGCTGTTTTTT. The chain uses TRBV6-5 and TRBJ2-2; maybe TRBD2 (5 bases). The CDR3 sequence is 13 residues long. V lost 5 bases and J 4 bases, leaving 8 bases between the germline ends. From germline, CDR1 is MNHEY and CDR2 SVGAGI.

The chain has TRBV27 and TRBJ1-5, with 12 bases that match TRBD1. Germline values: CDR1 MNHEY, CDR2 SMNVEV (reference sequence). CDR3 size: 17 residues. The V and J ends lost 2 bases and 4 bases, in that order; junction bases with no gene match: 6. This CDR3 reads CASSLSWGQGANQPQHF. The DNA for the CDR3 is TGTGCCAGCAGTTTAAGTTGGGGACAGGGGGCGAATCAGCCCCAGCATTTT.

Note on this clone: A read error may be the cause here, since a much bigger clone is one base away. The same CDR3 also results from other DNA sequences found in this sample. The chain has TRBV13 and TRBJ2-7; D is unresolved. There are 13 residues in the CDR3. The germline gives CDR1 PRHDT, CDR2 FYEKMQ (reference sequence). V was pared by 2 bases and J by 0 bases, with 5 bases between. In nucleotides, the CDR3 is TGTGCCAGCAGCTTAAGGGACTCCTACGAGCAGTACTTC. Protein sequence: CASSLRDSYEQYF.

The V call is TRBV7-9, the J call TRBJ1-5; 9 bases fit TRBD1. Germline CDR1 reads SEHNR; CDR2 reads FQNEAQ (reference sequence). The CDR3 totals 16 residues. J gave up 7 bases and V 4 bases, and 11 bases lay outside the gene matches. CDR3 region: CASSYVAGQGTQPQHF. The CDR3, as DNA: TGTGCCAGCAGCTACGTGGCGGGACAGGGTACACAGCCCCAGCATTTT.